One and the same sample provided the 10 T cell receptor beta chains below, sequenced in a study of control samples from healthy donors and cancer patients. Sequenced by immunoSEQ multiplex PCR; TCRdb stores in-frame clones only, minus some. Of almost 95,000 clones detected, roughly nine tenths appear once; the ten largest clones hold around 3.5%. The sequencing sample was made of blood. The receptor set was obtained from a woman younger than 30 in good health.

The DNA of the CDR3 is TGTGCCATCAGTGGGTCTCCGGGACAGGGGCAAGAGACCCAGTACTTC. It specifies CAISGSPGQGQETQYF. The chain employs TRBV10-3 and TRBJ2-5; the match to TRBD1 covers 10 bases. CDR3 length: 16 residues. The V gene end was trimmed by 4 bases and the J gene end by 2 bases; junction bases not matched to a gene: 7. Germline lookup yields CDR1 ENHRY and CDR2 SYGVKD.

This chain connects TRBV27 to TRBJ1-2, with D tentatively TRBD1 (6 bases). V was shortened by 2 bases and J by 2 bases, with 6 bases between the two germline ends. CDR1 is MNHEY and CDR2 is SMNVEV in the germline V gene (reference sequence). The CDR3 runs to 13 residues. The CDR3 sequence: CASSLQGNYGYTF. The DNA of the CDR3 is TGTGCCAGCAGTTTACAGGGGAACTATGGCTACACCTTC.

This sequence joins TRBV7-8 and TRBJ1-1; possible D gene TRBD1, 6 bases. V was cut by 1 base and J by 4 bases, with 16 bases left in between. The length of the CDR3 is 16 residues. In germline, CDR1 is SGHVS, CDR2 FQNEAQ. CDR3 nucleotide sequence: TGTGCCAGCAGCTTAGGGGGGGGCGAGGTGAGCACTGAAGCTTTCTTT. Translated: CASSLGGGEVSTEAFF.

V gene TRBV5-6 combines with J gene TRBJ1-1; 7 positions match TRBD1. CDR1 is SGHDT, CDR2 YYEEEE, per germline. V was clipped by 0 bases and J by 2 bases; unmatched bases: 4. This CDR3 region has 15 residues. The CDR3 region has the DNA TGTGCCAGCAGCTTGGGGGAGGGGGCAAACACTGAAGCTTTCTTT. It specifies CASSLGEGANTEAFF.

The V gene is TRBV7-3, the J gene TRBJ1-1, with D perhaps matching TRBD1 (6 bases). Germline CDR1 is SGHTA and CDR2 is FQGTGA. The CDR3 covers 15 residues. Trimming pared 3 bases from V and 0 bases from J, leaving 11 bases between. CDR3 nucleotides: TGTGCCAGCAGCTTTTTAGACAGGTTGAACACTGAAGCTTTCTTT. It specifies CASSFLDRLNTEAFF.

The chain has TRBV9 and TRBJ2-7; D is undetermined. Germline assignment: CDR1 SGDLS and CDR2 YYNGEE. The CDR3 has 14 amino acids. Deletions cut 4 bases from V and 2 bases from J, with 13 bases between. DNA for the CDR3: TGTGCCAGCAGCCCCCATCTTACCCCCTACGAGCAGTACTTC. Encoded protein: CASSPHLTPYEQYF.

The chain combines TRBV6-2 or TRBV6-3 with TRBJ1-6; no definite D call. In germline, CDR1 is MNHEY, CDR2 SVGEGT. Trimming cost V 5 bases and J 7 bases, with 6 bases left between them. The CDR3 sequence is 12 residues long. CDR3 protein: CASSKPNSPLHF. The CDR3 DNA reads as TGTGCCAGCAGTAAACCGAATTCACCCCTCCACTTT.

The CDR3 region is CASTPGQLYNEQFF. The CDR3 DNA sequence: TGCGCCAGCACTCCAGGACAGCTCTACAATGAGCAGTTCTTC. The gene calls are TRBV23-1 and TRBJ2-1; a possible D gene is TRBD1 (6 bases). TRBV23-1 is filed as an ORF, its function uncertain. V shed 7 bases and J shed 3 bases, with 13 bases lying between them. The CDR3 sequence is 14 residues long.

This clone was recorded only once. The V gene is TRBV5-4, the J gene TRBJ1-6; the D is unclear. Germline V gene data show CDR1 as SGHNT and CDR2 as YYREEE (reference sequence). The length of the CDR3 is 12 residues. Trimming left V 4 bases short and J 7 bases short, with 6 bases between. The CDR3: CASSVENSPLHF. The CDR3 nucleotides are TGTGCCAGCAGCGTAGAAAATTCACCCCTCCACTTT.

V gene TRBV28 combines with J gene TRBJ1-1; 8 bases are a match to TRBD1. Per germline, CDR1 MDHEN and CDR2 SYDVKM. The CDR3 totals 15 residues. J was trimmed by 1 base and V by 5 bases; bases with no gene match: 6. CDR3 amino acids: CASSLGGQANTEAFF. The CDR3 DNA follows: TGTGCCAGCAGTCTAGGGGGACAGGCGAACACTGAAGCTTTCTTT.